The 10 T cell receptor beta chains below were found in one sample sequenced in a study of CD8 T cells in ankylosing spondylitis. TCRdb independently ran MiXCR on the 5' RACE reads; one entry per CDR3 protein. The sample shows 130,000 or so distinct CDR3 sequences, 7% of them seen only once. Material for sequencing was blood, either unsorted or a sorted T cell fraction (not recorded which). These receptors were obtained from a male donor with ankylosing spondylitis or in good health (not recorded which).

This rearrangement joins TRBV6-5 to TRBJ2-3, with D possibly being TRBD2 (7 bases). This CDR3 has 15 amino acids. CDR1 is MNHEY, CDR2 SVGAGI, per germline. Deletions cut 2 bases from V and 5 bases from J, with 14 bases between. The CDR3 DNA follows: TGTGCCAGCAGTTACGGAGGGGGGGCGGGAGATACGCAGTATTTT. It translates to CASSYGGGAGDTQYF.

The table lists this clonotype with many counts. This rearrangement joins TRBV12-3 or TRBV12-4 to TRBJ1-1; D remains unclear. The V end lost 3 bases, the J end lost 0 bases, and 8 bases lay between the germline ends. This CDR3 has 14 amino acids. In DNA, the CDR3 is TGTGCCAGCAGTTTTGACGGAATGAACACTGAAGCTTTCTTT. Protein: CASSFDGMNTEAFF.

This clonotype showed up many times. The CDR3 here is CASMRDDKGVNEQFF. In DNA, the CDR3 is TGTGCCAGCATGAGGGACGACAAAGGGGTCAATGAGCAGTTCTTC. The rearrangement joins TRBV27 to TRBJ2-1; perhaps D is TRBD1 or TRBD2 (5 bases each). The germline V and J ends were trimmed by 7 bases and 6 bases, with 19 bases remaining between them. CDR3 length equals 15 residues. Per germline, CDR1 MNHEY and CDR2 SMNVEV (reference sequence).

The rearrangement joins TRBV5-1 to TRBJ1-1; D remains unclear. The V gene lost 4 bases and the J gene lost 1 base, with 8 bases spanning the gap. This CDR3 spans 13 amino acids. The germline CDR1 and CDR2 sequences are SGHRS and YFSETQ. In DNA, the CDR3 is TGCGCCAGCAGCCCACAGAAGAACACTGAAGCTTTCTTT. Translating gives CASSPQKNTEAFF.

There are many counts of this clonotype. The J gene is TRBJ2-1, the V gene TRBV7-9; possibly TRBD1 or TRBD2 for D (7 bases each). This CDR3 has 16 amino acids. CDR1 and CDR2 (germline): SEHNR, FQNEAQ (reference sequence). Trimming took 5 bases from V and 5 from J, leaving 19 bases between them. This chain's CDR3 is CASSVVQGGKDNEQFF. CDR3 in DNA: TGTGCCAGCAGCGTAGTCCAGGGGGGGAAAGACAATGAGCAGTTCTTC.

This clonotype was recorded many times. The chain couples TRBV5-5 to TRBJ2-1; unclear D gene. The germline gives CDR1 SGHKS, CDR2 YYEKEE (reference sequence). The ends were cut back, 0 bases at V and 8 bases at J, with 6 bases in the middle. The CDR3 runs to 12 residues. Written as DNA, the CDR3 is TGTGCCAGCAGCTTGGACGGCCATGAGCAGTTCTTC. This codes for CASSLDGHEQFF. The whole variable domain, filled in from reference TRBV5-5 and TRBJ2-1, reads DAGVTQSPTHLIKTRGQQVTLRCSPISGHKSVSWYQQVLGQGPQFIFQYYEKEERGRGNFPDRFSARQFPNYSSELNVNALLLGDSALYLCASSLDGHEQFFGPGTRLTVL.

This clonotype has at least ten counts. The CDR3 region is CSAPDVGRAPVDEQFF. In DNA, the CDR3 is TGCAGTGCTCCCGATGTAGGGAGAGCCCCCGTCGATGAGCAGTTCTTC. The chain combines TRBV20-1 with TRBJ2-1, with D possibly being TRBD2 (5 bases). Germline CDR1 DFQATT, CDR2 SNEGSKA (reference sequence). Trimming took 5 bases from V and 8 from J, leaving 25 bases between them. The length of the CDR3 is 16 residues.

This clonotype was seen many times. The chain links TRBV29-1 to TRBJ2-5; D might be TRBD2 (5 bases). V was cut by 4 bases and J by 0 bases, with 12 bases left in between. Germline assignment: CDR1 SQVTM and CDR2 ANQGSEA. The CDR3 runs 14 residues. The CDR3 DNA follows: TGCAGCGTTGGACTGAGGGAGAACCAAGAGACCCAGTACTTC. Its protein is CSVGLRENQETQYF.

This clonotype was picked up many times. The V call is TRBV12-3 or TRBV12-4, the J call TRBJ1-5, with 7 bases matching TRBD1. The junction had 10 bases not matched to a gene; V was cut back by 4 bases and J by 4 bases. This CDR3 contains 16 residues. CDR3 residues: CASSWQGGRGNQPQHF. In nucleotides, the CDR3 is TGTGCCAGCAGTTGGCAGGGGGGGCGAGGTAATCAGCCCCAGCATTTT.

This clonotype came up many times. The genes are TRBV5-5 and TRBJ2-1; possibly TRBD2 for D (5 bases). Germline values: CDR1 SGHKS, CDR2 YYEKEE (reference sequence). Trimming shortened V by 0 bases and J by 7 bases, and 8 bases separated the two germline ends. The CDR3 covers 13 residues. The CDR3 DNA reads as TGTGCCAGCAGCTTGGGGTCGGGGAATGAGCAGTTCTTC. Residues: CASSLGSGNEQFF.